The clone carrying this TCR beta chain was seen once. Measured with immunoSEQ multiplex PCR; TCRdb has only the in-frame clones, and not every one. The sample shows approximately 150,000 clones, almost 85% of them seen only once. This entry belongs to a study of blood T cell repertoires in COVID-19. About the research overall: Sources were T cells, B-cell-depleted T cells, or PBMCs; the material itself was cDNA or gDNA.

The sample consisted of peripheral blood. The receptor's source is a human donor with acute or convalescent COVID-19. The donor label of this sample is uncertain.

The CDR3, as DNA: TGTGCCAGCAGTGGCCGGGACACCCTAGCCAAAAACATTCAGTACTTC. The encoded protein is CASSGRDTLAKNIQYF. The V and J genes are TRBV6-1 and TRBJ2-4, with D perhaps TRBD1 (6 bases). The germline V and J ends were trimmed by 4 bases and 0 bases, with 13 bases remaining between them. The CDR3 has 16 residues. CDR1 and CDR2 from the germline V gene are MNHNS and SASEGT.